One and the same sample provided the 23 T cell receptor beta chains below, sequenced in a study of type 1 regulatory T cells. Study findings and constraints: Compared with non-Tr1 cells, Tr1 cells showed a narrower TCR repertoire.

No antigens are known for them. MiXCR was run by TCRdb on the reads, yielding one entry per CDR3 protein. The table shows under 75,000 distinct CDR3 sequences, with under 25% occurring only once. Sequencing input: cultured type 1 regulatory T (Tr1) cells, either the whole culture or a sorted fraction (not recorded which). The receptor set was obtained from a human donor in good health.

V is TRBV10-3 and J is TRBJ2-1; 7 positions agree with TRBD2. This CDR3 region has 14 residues. The junction had 3 bases not matched to a gene; V was cut back by 6 bases and J by 1 base. Germline CDR1 and CDR2: ENHRY and SYGVKD. CDR3 protein: CAISSGGSYNEQFF. DNA for the CDR3: TGTGCCATCAGCTCGGGGGGTTCCTACAATGAGCAGTTCTTC.

The chain is built from TRBV6-5 and TRBJ1-1, with 8 bases identical to TRBD1. The CDR3 has 15 residues. From germline, CDR1 is MNHEY and CDR2 SVGAGI. V gave up 0 bases and J gave up 4 bases; unmatched junction bases: 4. CDR3: CASSYSLQGATEAFF. In DNA form, the CDR3 reads TGTGCCAGCAGTTACTCCCTTCAGGGGGCCACTGAAGCTTTCTTT.

This clonotype was picked up many times. The chain links TRBV7-3 to TRBJ1-1, with D unresolved. V lost 1 base and J 0 bases, leaving 6 bases between the germline ends. Germline assignment: CDR1 SGHTA and CDR2 FQGTGA. The length of the CDR3 is 14 residues. CDR3 DNA sequence: TGTGCCAGCAGCTTAAATCCGATGAACACTGAAGCTTTCTTT. Translating gives CASSLNPMNTEAFF.

This clonotype was recorded a few times. The CDR3 here is CASSPPGQGLLDGQPQHF. The CDR3 DNA sequence: TGTGCCAGCTCACCCCCGGGACAGGGCCTACTAGATGGTCAGCCCCAGCATTTT. The chain couples TRBV18 to TRBJ1-5; 9 positions agree with TRBD1. V lost 3 bases, J lost 6 bases, and 15 bases stayed unmatched. CDR3 size: 18 residues. CDR1 and CDR2 from the germline V gene are KGHSH and LQKENI.

In this sample, this clonotype turned up a few times. The rearrangement uses TRBV20-1 and TRBJ2-1, with D uncertain. Trimming stripped 3 bases from V and 0 bases from J, with 12 bases between. The CDR3 covers 15 residues. Germline CDR1 reads DFQATT; CDR2 reads SNEGSKA (reference sequence). The CDR3 loop reads CSASPVASSYNEQFF. DNA of the CDR3: TGCAGTGCTAGTCCCGTGGCGAGCTCCTACAATGAGCAGTTCTTC.

In its sample, this clonotype was seen a few times. The V call is TRBV5-5, the J call TRBJ2-7; 7 nucleotides line up with TRBD2. Germline V gives CDR1 SGHKS, CDR2 YYEKEE (reference sequence). The CDR3 spans 15 residues. Trimming removed 5 bases from V and 2 bases from J; junction bases left unmatched: 10. CDR3 nucleotides: TGTGCCAGCAGGACGGGGGGTGGCGCCACCTACGAGCAGTACTTC. Amino acids: CASRTGGGATYEQYF.

In the case of this clonotype: One end of the junction is discordant with germline, which a read error may explain. This chain links TRBV20-1 with TRBJ1-1; possibly TRBD1 for D (5 bases). The CDR3 contains 13 residues. Germline V gives CDR1 DFQATT, CDR2 SNEGSKA (reference sequence). The CDR3 region is CNARPDRRGQAFF. DNA of the CDR3: TGCAATGCTAGACCCGACAGACGGGGACAAGCTTTCTTT.

The table lists this clonotype with a few counts. V and J are TRBV20-1 and TRBJ2-7; the match to TRBD2 covers 7 bases. This CDR3 region has 15 residues. V lost 7 bases, J lost 0 bases, and 12 bases stayed unmatched. Germline CDR1 and CDR2: DFQATT and SNEGSKA (reference sequence). CDR3 amino acids: CSGRRLASSSYEQYF. CDR3 coding DNA: TGCAGTGGACGGCGACTAGCTTCCAGCTCCTACGAGCAGTACTTC.

CDR3 protein: CASSLASGFGEKLFF. DNA for the CDR3: TGCGCCAGCAGCTTGGCGTCCGGGTTTGGCGAAAAACTGTTTTTT. The chain links TRBV5-1 to TRBJ1-4; no reliable D call. The CDR3 spans 15 residues. The germline gives CDR1 SGHRS, CDR2 YFSETQ. V was pared by 0 bases and J by 8 bases, with 14 bases between.

Only a few counts were recorded for this clonotype. The chain links TRBV7-9 to TRBJ1-6; D not resolved. Trimming shortened V by 1 base and J by 8 bases, and 6 bases separated the two germline ends. Germline V lookup: CDR1 SEHNR, CDR2 FQNEAQ (reference sequence). This CDR3 is 13 amino acids long. The CDR3 loop reads CASSLVADSPLHF. Here the CDR3 DNA reads TGTGCCAGCAGCTTAGTGGCGGATTCACCCCTCCACTTT.

This clonotype appeared a single time. The rearrangement links TRBV10-3 to TRBJ2-4; TRBD1 agrees at 8 bases. The CDR3 is 12 amino acids. The germline V gene encodes CDR1 ENHRY and CDR2 SYGVKD. V lost 10 bases and J lost 8; bases outside the gene matches: 7. CDR3 region: CATKDREHIQYF. CDR3 bases: TGTGCCACCAAGGACAGGGAGCACATTCAGTACTTC.

This chain connects TRBV2 to TRBJ1-2; D may be TRBD1 (5 bases). The CDR3 extends over 12 amino acids. V lost 4 bases and J 5 bases, leaving 8 bases between the germline ends. Germline CDR1 and CDR2: SNHLY and FYNNEI. The CDR3 is CASSGEGYGYTF. Written as DNA, the CDR3 is TGTGCCAGCAGTGGAGAGGGGTATGGCTACACCTTC.

The chain combines TRBV20-1 with TRBJ2-1, with 10 bases lining up with TRBD2. Germline CDR1 reads DFQATT; CDR2 reads SNEGSKA (reference sequence). Trimming took 4 bases from V and 0 from J; bases not matched to a gene: 3. This CDR3 has 15 residues. The CDR3 loop reads CSAIIAGGSYNEQFF. DNA for the CDR3: TGCAGTGCTATCATAGCGGGGGGCTCCTACAATGAGCAGTTCTTC.

The V gene is TRBV28, the J gene TRBJ2-7; D unclear. The germline gives CDR1 MDHEN, CDR2 SYDVKM. The CDR3 covers 12 residues. V was shortened by 6 bases and J by 4 bases, with 10 bases between the two germline ends. The chain's CDR3 is CASSSTTYEQYF. The CDR3 region has the DNA TGTGCCAGCAGCTCGACCACTTACGAGCAGTACTTC.

With respect to this clonotype: Just one base apart from a much larger clone, this may be a read error. V is TRBV7-9 and J is TRBJ1-6; no clear D gene. The CDR3 runs 13 residues. CDR1 is SEHNR and CDR2 is FQNEAQ in the germline V gene (reference sequence). The CDR3 sequence is CATSLIDNSPLHF. The CDR3 nucleotides are TGTGCCACCAGCTTGATTGATAATTCACCCCTCCACTTT.

This clonotype was observed once. The chain links TRBV12-3 or TRBV12-4 to TRBJ2-1; D is unresolved. V lost 6 bases and J 5 bases, leaving 17 bases between the germline ends. The CDR3 consists of 15 residues. The CDR3 coding sequence is TGTGCCAGCAGCTACGGCCCACAGTACCACAATGAGCAGTTCTTC. This translates into CASSYGPQYHNEQFF.

This clonotype has a handful of counts. This chain links TRBV3-1 with TRBJ2-1; 8 bases fit TRBD1. The CDR3 consists of 16 residues. Germline loops: CDR1 LGHDT, CDR2 YNNKEL (reference sequence). The J segment lost 8 bases and the V segment lost 4 bases, leaving 13 bases of the junction unmatched. The CDR3 DNA reads as TGTGCCAGCAGCCCAGTTATCGGGACAGGTGGGGATGAGCAGTTCTTC. It encodes CASSPVIGTGGDEQFF.

This rearrangement joins TRBV28 to TRBJ1-5, with D unclear. CDR1 and CDR2 (germline): MDHEN, SYDVKM. CDR3 length: 12 residues. V shed 6 bases and J shed 4 bases, with 7 bases lying between them. The CDR3 region has the DNA TGTGCCAGCAGGGCCCTGAATCAGCCCCAGCATTTT. It is translated as CASRALNQPQHF. The entire variable domain, with the rest obtained from reference TRBV28 and TRBJ1-5, is as follows: DVKVTQSSRYLVKRTGEKVFLECVQDMDHENMFWYRQDPGLGLRLIYFSYDVKMKEKGDIPEGYSVSREKKERFSLILESASTNQTSMYLCASRALNQPQHFGDGTRLSIL.

V usage is TRBV4-2 and J usage is TRBJ1-5; no clear D gene. In germline, CDR1 is LGHNA, CDR2 YNFKEQ. The CDR3 sequence is 14 residues long. V lost 0 bases to trimming and J lost 1 base, with 4 bases between them. The CDR3 sequence is CASSQDHSNQPQHF. The CDR3 region has the DNA TGTGCCAGCAGCCAAGACCACAGCAATCAGCCCCAGCATTTT.

V usage is TRBV20-1 and J usage is TRBJ2-7; 7 bases line up with TRBD1. Per the germline V gene, CDR1 is DFQATT and CDR2 is SNEGSKA (reference sequence). The CDR3 is 14 residues long. V dropped 6 bases and J dropped 5; count of bases not matched to a gene: 13. CDR3 bases: TGCAGTGCAATAGAGTGGGCCAGGGGGAACGAGCAGTACTTC. Encoded protein: CSAIEWARGNEQYF.

On this clonotype: A read error may produce the germline difference seen at one junction end. The CDR3 spells CSIRPSGNSYEQYF. CDR3 nucleotide sequence: TGTTCCATCAGACCGAGCGGGAACTCCTACGAGCAGTACTTC. The chain couples TRBV10-3 to TRBJ2-7; 7 bases line up with TRBD2. Germline V gene data show CDR1 as ENHRY and CDR2 as SYGVKD. The CDR3 has 14 amino acids.

The chain carries TRBV7-8 and TRBJ2-1; the D gene is possibly TRBD2 (7 bases). Germline V CDR1 and CDR2: SGHVS, FQNEAQ. This CDR3 is 15 amino acids long. The germline V and J ends were trimmed by 5 bases and 9 bases, with 20 bases remaining between them. The CDR3, as DNA: TGTGCCAGCAGCCCCCGGGGGGCGGGAGTTGGTGAGCAGTTCTTC. Translation gives CASSPRGAGVGEQFF.

This clonotype was detected a few times. This CDR3 reads CASSYSKGYTEAFF. CDR3 in DNA: TGTGCCAGCAGTTACTCGAAGGGATACACTGAAGCTTTCTTT. The chain links TRBV6-5 to TRBJ1-1; D is unresolved. V was shortened by 0 bases and J by 3 bases, with 8 bases between the two germline ends. Germline CDR1 MNHEY, CDR2 SVGAGI. This CDR3 spans 14 amino acids.